The 31 T cell receptor beta chains below were found in one sample sequenced in a study of T cell repertoires in cytomegalovirus infection. Their recognized antigens are unknown. TCRdb reanalysed the reads using MiXCR and keeps one entry per CDR3 protein. This table has approximately 910,000 distinct CDR3 sequences, about 33% appearing once. The sample in question was cultured CD8+ T cells from PBMCs, obtained from culture after CMV antigen stimulation. The receptors were gathered from a human donor in good health (CMV status not recorded). Some clones in this sample may be carry-over from other donors' samples.

The table lists this clonotype with a few counts. The J gene is TRBJ2-1, the V gene TRBV6-5; no reliable D call. There are 15 residues in the CDR3. CDR1 and CDR2 from the germline V gene are MNHEY and SVGAGI. Trimming left V 3 bases short and J 2 bases short, with 11 bases between. CDR3 loop: CASSYSPGAYNEQFF. CDR3 sequence (DNA): TGTGCCAGCAGTTATTCCCCCGGAGCCTACAATGAGCAGTTCTTC.

This sequence joins TRBV7-6 and TRBJ2-3; the D gene is possibly TRBD2 (7 bases). CDR1 is SGHVS and CDR2 is FNYEAQ in the germline V gene. This CDR3 is built from 15 residues. The V gene lost 5 bases and the J gene lost 2 bases, with 14 bases spanning the gap. The CDR3 sequence: CASSPSRGATDTQYF. In DNA form, the CDR3 reads TGTGCCAGCAGCCCCTCCCGGGGGGCCACAGATACGCAGTATTTT.

This chain connects TRBV4-1 to TRBJ1-1; 9 nucleotides match TRBD1. Trimming removed 1 base from V and 2 bases from J; junction bases left unmatched: 2. From germline, CDR1 is MGHRA and CDR2 YSYEKL. The CDR3 consists of 15 residues. CDR3 loop: CASSQGQGVNTEAFF. DNA for the CDR3: TGCGCCAGCAGCCAAGGACAGGGGGTTAACACTGAAGCTTTCTTT.

This clonotype was detected only a few times. The genes are TRBV5-1 and TRBJ1-4; D might be TRBD1 (5 bases). CDR1 SGHRS and CDR2 YFSETQ come from the germline V gene. Trimming removed 4 bases from V and 14 bases from J, with 15 bases in between. CDR3 length: 12 amino acids. CDR3 residues: CASSLDSARLFF. The CDR3 nucleotides read TGCGCCAGCAGCCTAGACAGTGCTCGGCTGTTTTTT.

This clonotype has only a few counts. The chain uses TRBV7-4 and TRBJ1-1; maybe TRBD1 (6 bases). The germline gives CDR1 SGHVT, CDR2 SQSDAQ. The germline V and J ends were trimmed by 7 bases and 8 bases, with 14 bases remaining between them. The CDR3 covers 12 residues. DNA of the CDR3: TGTGCCAGCACGGGGGGCACGCTGGAAGCTTTCTTT. Translating gives CASTGGTLEAFF.

This clonotype was observed a handful of times. This rearrangement joins TRBV5-1 to TRBJ2-3; weak D call: TRBD1 (5 bases). The CDR3 totals 16 residues. Per the germline V gene, CDR1 is SGHRS and CDR2 is YFSETQ. V lost 1 base, J lost 0 bases, and 12 bases lay in between. The DNA of the CDR3 is TGCGCCAGCAGCTTGCCCGATCAGGGTAGCACAGATACGCAGTATTTT. It is translated as CASSLPDQGSTDTQYF.

This clonotype was observed a single time. A much larger clone lies one base from this, so it may be a read error. The rearrangement uses TRBV7-2 and TRBJ2-7; 8 nucleotides agree with TRBD2. The CDR3 consists of 17 residues. Germline V gene sequence: CDR1 SGHTA, CDR2 FQGNSA. CDR3 in DNA: TGTGCCAACAGCCGACCCCTTAGGCGGGGGGAATCCTACGAGCAGTACTTC. As protein: CANSRPLRRGESYEQYF.

Many counts were recorded for this clonotype. The V gene is TRBV7-9, the J gene TRBJ2-5; 7 bases match TRBD1. The germline CDR1 and CDR2 sequences are SEHNR and FQNEAQ (reference sequence). Trimming removed 7 bases from V and 3 bases from J; junction bases left unmatched: 8. The CDR3 sequence is 14 residues long. Here the CDR3 reads CASTRVGQKETQYF. In DNA form, the CDR3 reads TGTGCCAGCACCAGAGTGGGACAGAAAGAGACCCAGTACTTC.

The rearrangement joins TRBV27 to TRBJ2-1, with 7 bases fitting TRBD1. Looked up from germline, CDR1 is MNHEY and CDR2 is SMNVEV (reference sequence). J lost 3 bases, V lost 3 bases, and 5 bases had no gene match. This CDR3 is 15 amino acids long. The chain's CDR3 is CASSFVGGYYNEQFF. In nucleotides, the CDR3 is TGTGCCAGCAGTTTCGTAGGGGGCTACTACAATGAGCAGTTCTTC.

The chain joins TRBV6-6 to TRBJ1-3, with D unclear. The CDR3 covers 16 residues. CDR1 and CDR2 from the germline V gene are MNHNY and SVGAGI (reference sequence). The V end lost 4 bases, the J end lost 0 bases, and 13 bases lay between the germline ends. CDR3 sequence (DNA): TGTGCCAGCAGTTCCCCTGGGAGGGACTCTGGAAACACCATATATTTT. Encoded protein: CASSSPGRDSGNTIYF.

This chain joins TRBV4-1 and TRBJ1-2; tentatively, D is TRBD1 (6 bases). Trimming took 4 bases from V and 7 from J, leaving 13 bases between them. CDR3 size: 13 residues. The V gene's germline CDR1 is MGHRA and CDR2 YSYEKL. The CDR3 protein is CASSLTGKGGYTF. The CDR3, as DNA: TGCGCCAGCAGCCTAACAGGGAAAGGTGGCTACACCTTC.

V usage is TRBV6-6 and J usage is TRBJ2-5, with no clear D. The ends were cut back, 0 bases at V and 1 base at J, with 6 bases in the middle. The CDR3 sequence is 14 residues long. Germline V gene sequence: CDR1 MNHNY, CDR2 SVGAGI (reference sequence). The CDR3 is CASSYSAVQETQYF. For the CDR3, the DNA is TGTGCCAGCAGTTACTCTGCGGTCCAAGAGACCCAGTACTTC.

Many counts were recorded for this clonotype. The chain joins TRBV4-1 to TRBJ2-3, with D hard to call. Trimming cost V 8 bases and J 0 bases, with 9 bases left between them. Germline lookup yields CDR1 MGHRA and CDR2 YSYEKL. This CDR3 region has 13 residues. The CDR3 reads CASLAASTDTQYF. CDR3 coding DNA: TGCGCCAGCCTGGCGGCTAGCACAGATACGCAGTATTTT.

V gene TRBV7-9 combines with J gene TRBJ1-1; D remains ambiguous. The CDR3 totals 16 residues. V lost 5 bases and J lost 3, with 19 bases in between. The germline CDR1 and CDR2 sequences are SEHNR and FQNEAQ (reference sequence). As DNA, the CDR3 is TGTGCCAGCAGCCCCCGTTTACGGCCGATGGACACTGAAGCTTTCTTT. Encoded protein: CASSPRLRPMDTEAFF.

The V and J genes are TRBV29-1 and TRBJ2-3; weak D call: TRBD1 (6 bases). Trimming cost V 5 bases and J 2 bases, with 11 bases left between them. This CDR3 has 13 amino acids. Germline CDR1 SQVTM, CDR2 ANQGSEA. The CDR3 DNA follows: TGCAGCGTTTCCCGACAGGACACAGATACGCAGTATTTT. It specifies CSVSRQDTDTQYF.

This clonotype was observed a few times. The chain links TRBV27 to TRBJ2-7; D is perhaps TRBD2 (5 bases). The length of the CDR3 is 14 residues. V lost 2 bases to trimming and J lost 1 base, with 9 bases between them. Germline assignment: CDR1 MNHEY and CDR2 SMNVEV (reference sequence). The CDR3 protein is CASSLATGSYEQYF. The CDR3 nucleotides are TGTGCCAGCAGTTTAGCGACGGGATCCTACGAGCAGTACTTC.

With respect to this clonotype: The germline gene is not matched at one end of the junction; a read error may be the cause. The chain combines TRBV27 with TRBJ1-2; possibly TRBD1 for D (6 bases). Germline V CDR1 and CDR2: MNHEY, SMNVEV (reference sequence). The CDR3 runs to 16 residues. This CDR3 is CASSLRGTDSLYGYTF. The CDR3 nucleotides read TGTGCCAGTAGTTTAAGGGGCACGGACAGCCTCTATGGCTACACCTTC.

The chain uses TRBV27 and TRBJ2-5, with D maybe TRBD2 (6 bases). This CDR3 region has 17 residues. The ends were cut back, 0 bases at V and 6 bases at J, with 20 bases in the middle. CDR1 and CDR2 from the germline V gene are MNHEY and SMNVEV (reference sequence). The CDR3 bases are TGTGCCAGCAGTTTATCGAGGACACCGATCGGGGGTCAGACCCAGTACTTC. Its translation is CASSLSRTPIGGQTQYF.

V and J are TRBV5-1 and TRBJ1-1, with D maybe TRBD1 (6 bases). Germline CDR1 SGHRS, CDR2 YFSETQ. V lost 4 bases and J 8 bases, leaving 18 bases between the germline ends. The CDR3 is made up of 14 amino acids. The CDR3, as DNA: TGCGCCAGCAGCGGGACGGACAGACCCGCCGAAGCTTTCTTT. This codes for CASSGTDRPAEAFF.

The chain is built from TRBV27 and TRBJ2-1, with D perhaps assigned TRBD1 or TRBD2 (5 bases each). This CDR3 has 17 residues. Trimming removed 5 bases from V and 5 bases from J, with 22 bases in between. Per germline, CDR1 MNHEY and CDR2 SMNVEV (reference sequence). The CDR3, as DNA: TGTGCCAGCAGTCCTACGACCGGGACGGGGCCTAACAATGAGCAGTTCTTC. It specifies CASSPTTGTGPNNEQFF.

About this clonotype: A single base separates this from a much larger clone, so it may be a read error. The chain joins TRBV7-6 to TRBJ2-7; TRBD1 aligns across 10 bases. Germline lookup yields CDR1 SGHVS and CDR2 FNYEAQ. This CDR3 contains 15 residues. CDR3 in amino acids: CVSSQDRGRIHEQYV. The DNA for the CDR3 is TGTGTCAGCAGCCAAGACAGGGGGCGCATCCACGAGCAGTACGTC.

This clonotype was detected a few times. This rearrangement joins TRBV6-5 to TRBJ2-3, with no clear D. There are 17 residues in the CDR3. With 0 bases removed from V and 0 bases from J, the gap between germline ends came to 13 bases. From germline, CDR1 is MNHEY and CDR2 SVGAGI. The CDR3 nucleotides read TGTGCCAGCAGTTACTCTGCCGAGGAGTATAGCACAGATACGCAGTATTTT. This codes for CASSYSAEEYSTDTQYF.

This chain uses TRBV6-8 with TRBJ1-1; 10 bases are a match to TRBD1. Per germline, CDR1 MNHGY and CDR2 SAAAGT. This CDR3 region has 18 residues. V dropped 0 bases and J dropped 0; count of bases not matched to a gene: 7. The CDR3 nucleotides read TGTGCCAGCAGTTACTCGGGACAGGGGCGAGGAATGAACACTGAAGCTTTCTTT. Its translation is CASSYSGQGRGMNTEAFF.

In its sample, this clonotype was seen many times. The chain uses TRBV7-2 and TRBJ1-1; no firm D call. The V gene lost 4 bases and the J gene lost 3 bases, with 12 bases spanning the gap. The germline gives CDR1 SGHTA, CDR2 FQGNSA. The CDR3 extends over 14 amino acids. As DNA, the CDR3 is TGTGCCAGCAGCTCCTATAGAGACCACACTGAAGCTTTCTTT. Translated: CASSSYRDHTEAFF.

The chain combines TRBV6-6 with TRBJ2-7; perhaps TRBD2 as D (5 bases). Germline V lookup: CDR1 MNHNY, CDR2 SVGAGI (reference sequence). Trimming pared 6 bases from V and 5 bases from J, leaving 20 bases between. CDR3 length equals 15 residues. The DNA of the CDR3 is TGTGCCAGCAGACATGAGGACTCGCGACGGGACGAGCAGTACTTC. It encodes CASRHEDSRRDEQYF.

This chain links TRBV6-5 with TRBJ1-5, with TRBD1 identical over 7 bases. The CDR3 is made up of 14 amino acids. Unmatched junction bases numbered 8, after V lost 5 bases and J lost 7 bases. CDR1 is MNHEY, CDR2 SVGAGI, per germline. This chain's CDR3 is CASSPEGARQPQHF. The CDR3 bases are TGTGCCAGCAGTCCCGAGGGGGCGCGGCAGCCCCAGCATTTT.

This clonotype came up a few times. The V call is TRBV7-3, the J call TRBJ1-3; D possibly corresponds to TRBD1 (5 bases). Germline V gives CDR1 SGHTA, CDR2 FQGTGA. With 1 base removed from V and 0 bases from J, the gap between germline ends came to 19 bases. The CDR3 contains 19 residues. CDR3 sequence: CASSLNGGAYGGSGNTIYF. The CDR3 DNA sequence: TGTGCCAGCAGCTTAAACGGGGGAGCTTACGGGGGCTCTGGAAACACCATATATTTT.

The chain recombines TRBV19 with TRBJ1-2, with TRBD1 as a possible D gene (5 bases). Germline V lookup: CDR1 LNHDA, CDR2 SQIVND (reference sequence). This CDR3 is built from 15 residues. V shed 4 bases and J shed 6 bases, with 18 bases lying between them. Written as DNA, the CDR3 is TGTGCCAGTAGTACCCTCTCCATAGGGACGAATGGCTACACCTTC. Protein sequence: CASSTLSIGTNGYTF. Full variable domain (outside the CDR3, taken from reference TRBV19 and TRBJ1-2): DGGITQSPKYLFRKEGQNVTLSCEQNLNHDAMYWYRQDPGQGLRLIYYSQIVNDFQKGDIAEGYSVSREKKESFPLTVTSAQKNPTAFYLCASSTLSIGTNGYTFGSGTRLTVV.

This clonotype was observed a few times. The genes are TRBV4-3 and TRBJ2-3, with D uncertain. This CDR3 contains 12 residues. V lost 0 bases, J lost 6 bases, and 4 bases lay in between. The germline gives CDR1 LGHNA, CDR2 YSLEER. The CDR3 here is CASSQDRDTQYF. The CDR3 DNA follows: TGCGCCAGCAGCCAAGATCGGGATACGCAGTATTTT.

This clonotype was observed a handful of times. The gene calls are TRBV4-2 and TRBJ2-5; D is perhaps TRBD2 (5 bases). V was shortened by 2 bases and J by 5 bases, with 12 bases between the two germline ends. The CDR3 totals 14 residues. Germline loops: CDR1 LGHNA, CDR2 YNFKEQ. DNA for the CDR3: TGTGCCAGCAGCCAACCCACTAGTTCGGAGACCCAGTACTTC. Its translation is CASSQPTSSETQYF.

V and J are TRBV5-1 and TRBJ2-2, with TRBD1 as a possible D gene (5 bases). In germline, CDR1 is SGHRS, CDR2 YFSETQ. CDR3 length: 16 amino acids. Trimming cost V 3 bases and J 0 bases, with 12 bases left between them. The CDR3 sequence: CASSWARTSNTGELFF. CDR3 sequence (DNA): TGCGCCAGCAGCTGGGCGAGGACATCGAACACCGGGGAGCTGTTTTTT.